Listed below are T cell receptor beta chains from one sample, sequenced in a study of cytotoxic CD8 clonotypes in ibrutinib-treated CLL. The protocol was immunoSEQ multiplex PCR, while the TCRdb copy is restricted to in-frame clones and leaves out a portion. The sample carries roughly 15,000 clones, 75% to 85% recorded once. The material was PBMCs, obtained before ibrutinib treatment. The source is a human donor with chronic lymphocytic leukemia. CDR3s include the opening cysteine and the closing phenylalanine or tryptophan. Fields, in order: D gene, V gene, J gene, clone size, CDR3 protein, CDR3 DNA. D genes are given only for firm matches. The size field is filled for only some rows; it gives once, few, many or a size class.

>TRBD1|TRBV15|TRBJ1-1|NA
CATSVRDRRFF
TGTGCCACCAGCGTCCGGGACAGACGTTTCTTT
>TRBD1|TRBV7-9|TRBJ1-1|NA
CASSRTGGTEAFF
TGTGCCAGCAGCCGGACAGGGGGGACTGAAGCTTTCTTT
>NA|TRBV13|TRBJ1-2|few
CASSLMAGSGYTF
TGTGCCAGCAGCTTAATGGCAGGCAGTGGCTACACCTTC
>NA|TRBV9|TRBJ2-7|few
CASSWDGNEQYF
TGTGCCAGCAGCTGGGACGGGAACGAGCAGTACTTC
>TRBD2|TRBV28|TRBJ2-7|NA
CASSDASGSSYEQYF
TGTGCCAGCAGCGATGCTAGCGGGAGTAGCTACGAGCAGTACTTC
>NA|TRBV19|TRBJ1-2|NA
CASGPPNYGYTF
TGTGCCAGTGGTCCTCCTAACTATGGCTACACCTTC